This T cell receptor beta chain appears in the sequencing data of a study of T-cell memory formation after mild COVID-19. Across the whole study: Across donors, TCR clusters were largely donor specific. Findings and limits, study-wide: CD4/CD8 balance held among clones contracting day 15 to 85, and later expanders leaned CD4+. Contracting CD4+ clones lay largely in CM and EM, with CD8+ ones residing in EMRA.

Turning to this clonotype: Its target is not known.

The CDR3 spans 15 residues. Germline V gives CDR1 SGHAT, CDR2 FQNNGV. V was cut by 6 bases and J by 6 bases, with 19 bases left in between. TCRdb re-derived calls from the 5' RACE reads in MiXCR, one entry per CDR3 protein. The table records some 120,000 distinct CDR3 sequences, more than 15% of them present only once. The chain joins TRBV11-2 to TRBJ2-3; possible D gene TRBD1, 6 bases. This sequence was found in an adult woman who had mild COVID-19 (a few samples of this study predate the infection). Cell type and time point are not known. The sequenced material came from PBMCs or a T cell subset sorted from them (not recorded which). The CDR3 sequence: CASSNLRGRMDTQYF. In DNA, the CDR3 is TGTGCCAGCAGTAACCTCAGGGGACGTATGGATACGCAGTATTTT.